This T cell receptor beta chain is drawn from a study of T cell repertoires in cytomegalovirus infection. Study context: The study used recently identified HLA-C-restricted and well-studied HLA-B-restricted CMV epitopes. CMV infection and matching HLA type were both indicated by public TCR beta signatures.

Trimming took 0 bases from V and 2 from J, leaving 7 bases between them. Germline values: CDR1 LGHDT, CDR2 YNNKEL (reference sequence). The CDR3 has 14 residues. TCRdb ran MiXCR on the reads and lists one entry per CDR3 protein. Of 300,000 to 400,000 distinct CDR3 sequences in the sample, roughly 29% were seen once. This clonotype showed up just a few times. Its target is unknown. Regarding the study as a whole: Across the ex vivo response, the dominant clonotypes were HLA-C-restricted CMV-specific TCR beta clonotypes. Carriers of CMV and the relevant HLA type were discriminated by public TCR beta frequency.

This TCR derives from a human donor in good health (CMV status not recorded). Some clones in this sample may be carry-over from other donors' samples. The sequenced sample was cultured PBMCs, obtained from culture after CMV antigen stimulation. The V and J genes are TRBV3-1 and TRBJ1-2; D call uncertain. CDR3 region: CASSQDSSNYGYTF. In DNA form, the CDR3 reads TGTGCCAGCAGCCAAGATTCGTCGAACTATGGCTACACCTTC.